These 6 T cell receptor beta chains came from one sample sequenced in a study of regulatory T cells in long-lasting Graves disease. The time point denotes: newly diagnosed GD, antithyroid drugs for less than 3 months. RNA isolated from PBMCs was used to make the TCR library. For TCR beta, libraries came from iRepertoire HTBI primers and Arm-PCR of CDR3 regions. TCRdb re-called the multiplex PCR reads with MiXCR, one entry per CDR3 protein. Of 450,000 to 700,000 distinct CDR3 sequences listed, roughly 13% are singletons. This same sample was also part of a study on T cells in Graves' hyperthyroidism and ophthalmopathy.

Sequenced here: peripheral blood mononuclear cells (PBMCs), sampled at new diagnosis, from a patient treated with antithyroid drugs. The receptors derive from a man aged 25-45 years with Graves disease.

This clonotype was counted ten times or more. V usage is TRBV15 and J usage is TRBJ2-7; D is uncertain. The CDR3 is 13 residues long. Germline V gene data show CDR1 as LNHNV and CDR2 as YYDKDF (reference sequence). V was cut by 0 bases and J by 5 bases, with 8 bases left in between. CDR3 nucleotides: TGTGCCACCAGCAGAGAAGGAGCCGACGAGCAGTACTTC. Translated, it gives CATSREGADEQYF.

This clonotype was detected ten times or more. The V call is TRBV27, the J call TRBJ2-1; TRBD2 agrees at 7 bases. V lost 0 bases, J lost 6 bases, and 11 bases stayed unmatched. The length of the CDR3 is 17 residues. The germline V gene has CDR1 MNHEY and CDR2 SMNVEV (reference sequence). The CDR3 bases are TGTGCCAGCAGTTTATCGTCTTACGGGAGGAGCTCCAATGAGCAGTTCTTC. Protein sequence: CASSLSSYGRSSNEQFF.

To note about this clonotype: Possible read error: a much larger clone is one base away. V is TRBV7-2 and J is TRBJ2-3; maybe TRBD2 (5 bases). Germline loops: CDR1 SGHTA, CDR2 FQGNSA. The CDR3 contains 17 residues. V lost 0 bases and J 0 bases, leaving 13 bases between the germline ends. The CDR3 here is CASSLATIEGSTDTQYF. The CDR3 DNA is TGTGCCAGCAGCTTAGCGACTATTGAGGGAAGCACAGATACGCAGTATTTT.

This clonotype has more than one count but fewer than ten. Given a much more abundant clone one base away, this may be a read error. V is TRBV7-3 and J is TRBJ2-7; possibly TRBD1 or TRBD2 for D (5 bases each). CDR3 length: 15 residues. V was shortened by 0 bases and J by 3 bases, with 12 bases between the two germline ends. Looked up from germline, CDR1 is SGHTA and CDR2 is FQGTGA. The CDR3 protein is CASSLTGDEFYEQYF. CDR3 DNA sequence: TGTGCCAGCAGCTTAACGGGGGATGAGTTCTACGAGCAGTACTTC.

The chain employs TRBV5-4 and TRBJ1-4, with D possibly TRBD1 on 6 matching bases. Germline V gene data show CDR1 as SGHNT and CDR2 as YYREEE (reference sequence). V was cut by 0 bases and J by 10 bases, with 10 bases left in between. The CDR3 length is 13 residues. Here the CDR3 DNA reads TGTGCCAGCAGCTTGGCAGGGGAAAGAAAACTGTTTTTT. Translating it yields CASSLAGERKLFF.

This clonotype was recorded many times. The CDR3 reads CASSLTGGENTGELFF. Written as DNA, the CDR3 is TGCGCCAGCAGCTTAACAGGGGGCGAGAACACCGGGGAGCTGTTTTTT. The chain combines TRBV5-1 with TRBJ2-2; 9 bases map to TRBD1. From germline, CDR1 is SGHRS and CDR2 YFSETQ. The CDR3 is 16 residues long. V gave up 2 bases and J gave up 1 base; unmatched junction bases: 3.